The 6 T cell receptor beta chains below come from one sample, sequenced in a study of T cell responses to AZD1222 COVID-19 vaccine. This table comes from immunoSEQ multiplex PCR, and its TCRdb copy is limited to in-frame clones, with some not included. The sample includes roughly 140,000 clones, 85% to 90% of them seen just once. Specimen: peripheral blood, collected 28 days after the second AZD1222 dose. Source of these receptors: an adult who received the AZD1222 COVID-19 vaccine.

J is TRBJ1-6 and V is TRBV2, with D uncertain. Trimming removed 5 bases at V and 10 bases at J, with 3 bases between. The CDR3 loop spans 10 amino acids. In germline, CDR1 is SNHLY, CDR2 FYNNEI. CDR3 region: CASSQSPLHF. The CDR3 region has the DNA TGTGCCAGCAGTCAATCACCCCTCCACTTT.

The chain joins TRBV30 to TRBJ1-2; no firm D call. The CDR3 totals 13 residues. Looked up from germline, CDR1 is GTSNPN and CDR2 is SVGIG (reference sequence). Trimming removed 0 bases at V and 6 bases at J, with 11 bases between. In DNA, the CDR3 is TGTGCCTGGAGTGTGGGGTTACTTGATGGCTACACCTTC. Translating it yields CAWSVGLLDGYTF.

The rearrangement uses TRBV2 and TRBJ1-1, with D perhaps matching TRBD1 (6 bases). V was trimmed by 6 bases and J by 5 bases, leaving 19 bases between them. The CDR3 length is 15 residues. CDR1 and CDR2 from the germline V gene are SNHLY and FYNNEI. CDR3: CASSSPRQVLTEAFF. Written as DNA, the CDR3 is TGTGCCAGCAGCTCCCCTCGACAGGTTTTAACTGAAGCTTTCTTT.

The chain recombines TRBV28 with TRBJ1-3; D gene uncertain. This CDR3 region has 14 residues. V gave up 10 bases and J gave up 4 bases, with 17 bases separating them. Germline CDR1 MDHEN, CDR2 SYDVKM. CDR3 DNA sequence: TGTGCCACTGGAGAGTTTGGATCGGGAAACACCATATATTTT. Translated: CATGEFGSGNTIYF.

The CDR3 bases are TGTGCCAGCAGCCTCGGGGGGGTAGACACCGGGGAGCTGTTTTTT. Its protein product is CASSLGGVDTGELFF. The rearrangement links TRBV3-1 (or the pseudogene TRBV3-2) to TRBJ2-2, with 8 bases fitting TRBD2. J gave up 3 bases and V 4 bases, and 4 bases lay outside the gene matches. The CDR3 is 15 amino acids. Germline V gene data show CDR1 as LGHDT and CDR2 as YNNKEL (reference sequence).

The chain has TRBV28 and TRBJ1-6, with 7 bases identical to TRBD1. V was clipped by 2 bases and J by 2 bases; unmatched bases: 6. CDR3 length: 17 residues. Germline V CDR1 and CDR2: MDHEN, SYDVKM. Here the CDR3 reads CASSLEQGVTYNSPLHF. The CDR3 coding sequence is TGTGCCAGCAGTTTAGAGCAGGGGGTGACCTATAATTCACCCCTCCACTTT.